Given below is one T cell receptor (beta chain) in context. The data were taken from a study of blood T cell repertoires in COVID-19. Study information: T cells, B-cell-depleted T cells, or PBMCs supplied cDNA or gDNA.

Germline V lookup: CDR1 GTSNPN, CDR2 SVGIG (reference sequence). Trimming took off 0 bases at V and 4 bases at J, with 7 bases between the two ends. The CDR3 is 14 amino acids. Sequencing was performed with immunoSEQ multiplex PCR; in TCRdb, only in-frame clones are kept and a portion is missing. The sample includes around 430,000 clones, around 88% of them seen just once. The specimen was peripheral blood. This sequence joins TRBV30 and TRBJ1-6; perhaps TRBD1 as D (5 bases). This receptor was taken from a woman between 50 and 59 years old with COVID-19, enrolled during active disease. DNA for the CDR3: TGTGCCTGGAGTGTACGACAGTATAATTCACCCCTCCACTTT. This codes for CAWSVRQYNSPLHF.